This TCR beta chain was retrieved from a study of early T cells in non-severe SARS-CoV-2 infection. This clonotype was detected many times. Germline CDR1 SGHAT, CDR2 FQNNGV. CDR3 length: 15 amino acids. J gave up 2 bases and V 4 bases, and 7 bases lay outside the gene matches. TCRdb passed the 5' RACE reads through MiXCR, listing each CDR3 protein once. This table has around 20,000 distinct CDR3 sequences, about 4% appearing once. Sequencing was done on a sample of whole blood. The chain carries TRBV11-2 and TRBJ2-5, with 7 bases that match TRBD2. The TCR was taken from an adult who was a healthcare worker with PCR-confirmed SARS-CoV-2 infection or an uninfected control (not recorded which). This CDR3 reads CASSSLGLGQETQYF. For the CDR3, the DNA is TGTGCCAGCAGCTCACTCGGACTAGGTCAAGAGACCCAGTACTTC.